These T cell receptor beta chains were read from a single sample in a study of CD8 T cells in Susac syndrome. TCRdb reanalysed the immunoSEQ multiplex PCR reads using MiXCR and keeps one entry per CDR3 protein. The sample has about 190,000 distinct CDR3 sequences, just under 95% seen once. The sequenced sample consisted of CD8+ T cells from PBMCs. Receptors were obtained from a human donor with Susac syndrome. The CDR3 runs from the conserved cysteine through the conserved F or W. The D gene is left open where the match is weak. Expanded clones are given a class, and other clones once, few, many or no size at all.

len | abundance | d_gene | j_gene | v_gene | CDR3aa | CDR3nt
16 | . | . | TRBJ2-1 | TRBV2 | CASSENGGGRDNEQFF | TGTGCCAGCAGTGAAAATGGCGGAGGGCGAGACAATGAGCAGTTCTTC
13 | . | . | TRBJ1-1 | TRBV7-9 | CASSFGQTTEAFF | TGTGCCAGCAGCTTTGGGCAAACCACTGAAGCTTTCTTT
12 | once | . | TRBJ2-7 | TRBV28 | CASRDRVYEQYF | TGTGCCAGCCGGGACCGAGTATACGAGCAGTACTTC
20 | . | TRBD1 | TRBJ2-7 | TRBV20-1 | CSARGKKGGMKGQGIYEQYF | TGCAGTGCTAGAGGAAAAAAGGGCGGTATGAAGGGACAGGGAATTTACGAGCAGTACTTC
14 | . | . | TRBJ2-7 | TRBV27 | CASSRQADTYEQYF | TGTGCCAGCAGTCGTCAGGCGGATACCTACGAGCAGTACTTC
16 | . | TRBD1 | TRBJ2-5 | TRBV15 | CATTLGTDSDQETQYF | TGTGCCACCACCCTAGGGACAGATAGCGACCAAGAGACCCAGTACTTC
12 | . | . | TRBJ2-7 | TRBV7-2 | CASSGFTYEQYF | TGTGCCAGCAGCGGGTTTACCTACGAGCAGTACTTC
17 | . | TRBD1 | TRBJ1-2 | TRBV5-1 | CASSRDPGQGTLYGYTF | TGCGCCAGCAGCAGGGACCCGGGACAGGGCACACTCTATGGCTACACCTTC
16 | . | . | TRBJ2-3 | TRBV5-4 | CASSLVVESSTDTQYF | TGTGCCAGCAGCTTGGTGGTGGAATCTAGCACAGATACGCAGTATTTT
17 | . | TRBD1 | TRBJ1-1 | TRBV4-1 | CASSPLETGGGNTEAFF | TGCGCCAGCAGCCCGCTTGAAACAGGGGGGGGGAACACTGAAGCTTTCTTT
18 | . | TRBD2 | TRBJ2-5 | TRBV28 | CASSLIDSGITRGETQYF | TGTGCCAGCAGTTTGATCGATAGCGGGATAACCCGCGGAGAGACCCAGTACTTC
11 | . | . | TRBJ2-1 | TRBV12-3/TRBV12-4 | CASSTDNEQFF | TGTGCCAGCAGCACTGACAATGAGCAGTTCTTC
11 | . | TRBD1 | TRBJ1-2 | TRBV20-1 | CSAATGGAYTF | TGCAGTGCTGCTACAGGGGGCGCCTACACCTTC
16 | . | . | TRBJ1-2 | TRBV29-1 | CSVEYWGTGKVHGYTF | TGCAGCGTTGAATATTGGGGAACAGGGAAGGTACATGGCTACACCTTC
14 | . | . | TRBJ1-1 | TRBV27 | CASSLTGYRTEAFF | TGTGCCAGCAGTTTAACAGGGTATCGGACTGAAGCTTTCTTT
16 | once | . | TRBJ1-5 | TRBV20-1 | CSAPGQTGVSNQPQHF | TGCAGTGCTCCTGGTCAAACGGGAGTCTCGAATCAGCCCCAGCATTTT
19 | . | TRBD2 | TRBJ2-2 | TRBV7-3 | CASSPRVLAGGLGTGELFF | TGTGCCAGCAGCCCAAGAGTCCTAGCGGGAGGGCTGGGGACCGGGGAGCTGTTTTTT
19 | once | TRBD2 | TRBJ2-1 | TRBV4-2 | CASSPHNNILAVRSNEQFF | TGTGCCAGCAGCCCCCACAACAACATCCTAGCGGTCAGGAGCAATGAGCAGTTCTTC
16 | . | . | TRBJ1-3 | TRBV4-1 | CASSQVGVTSGNTIYF | TGCGCCAGCAGCCAAGTGGGCGTAACCTCTGGAAACACCATATATTTT
13 | . | . | TRBJ2-7 | TRBV12-3/TRBV12-4 | CASTPSGRDEQYF | TGTGCCAGCACCCCGTCGGGTCGGGACGAGCAGTACTTC
15 | . | TRBD2 | TRBJ2-3 | TRBV29-1 | CSVEGTSGRTDTQYF | TGCAGCGTTGAGGGGACTAGCGGGAGGACAGATACGCAGTATTTT
14 | . | . | TRBJ2-3 | TRBV28 | CASSPTEDTDTQYF | TGTGCCAGCAGTCCCACAGAGGACACAGATACGCAGTATTTT
14 | . | . | TRBJ1-1 | TRBV27 | CASSRGAPVAEAFF | TGTGCCAGCAGCCGGGGGGCGCCTGTGGCTGAAGCTTTCTTT
15 | . | . | TRBJ2-1 | TRBV5-1 | CASSPSLGLNNEQFF | TGCGCCAGCAGCCCGAGCTTAGGACTAAACAATGAGCAGTTCTTC
14 | . | TRBD1 | TRBJ2-1 | TRBV28 | CASRHEGAWNEQFF | TGTGCCAGCAGACATGAGGGGGCATGGAATGAGCAGTTCTTC
14 | . | TRBD1 | TRBJ1-2 | TRBV3-1 | CASSPLTGGYGYTF | TGTGCCAGCAGCCCACTGACAGGGGGCTATGGCTACACCTTC
15 | . | TRBD1 | TRBJ2-5 | TRBV7-8 | CASSLDGQGQETQYF | TGTGCCAGCAGCTTAGATGGACAGGGGCAGGAGACCCAGTACTTC
15 | . | TRBD2 | TRBJ2-5 | TRBV20-1 | CSAIVASGGQETQYF | TGCAGTGCTATTGTGGCTAGCGGGGGACAAGAGACCCAGTACTTC
13 | . | . | TRBJ2-3 | TRBV20-1 | CSADGASTDTQYF | TGCAGTGCTGACGGAGCTAGCACAGATACGCAGTATTTT
15 | . | TRBD2 | TRBJ2-5 | TRBV9 | CASSPTAGVQETQYF | TGTGCCAGCAGCCCAACTGCGGGGGTTCAAGAGACCCAGTACTTC
13 | . | TRBD1 | TRBJ2-3 | TRBV12-3/TRBV12-4 | CASSQGQLDTQYF | TGTGCCAGCAGCCAGGGACAGCTAGATACGCAGTATTTT
14 | . | . | TRBJ2-1 | TRBV15 | CATSPGGLHNEQFF | TGTGCCACCAGCCCGGGCGGACTCCACAATGAGCAGTTCTTC
14 | . | . | TRBJ2-7 | TRBV23-1 | CASSQSNSPYEQYF | TGCGCCAGCAGTCAATCGAACAGCCCCTACGAGCAGTACTTC
13 | . | . | TRBJ2-1 | TRBV6-6 | CASKLLNYNEQFF | TGTGCCAGCAAACTCCTAAACTACAATGAGCAGTTCTTC
16 | . | TRBD2 | TRBJ2-7 | TRBV4-1 | CASSQVTSGRVHEQYF | TGCGCCAGCAGCCAAGTGACTAGCGGGAGGGTACACGAGCAGTACTTC
14 | . | . | TRBJ1-5 | TRBV5-6 | CASSLYRASQPQHF | TGTGCCAGCAGCTTGTATAGGGCCAGTCAGCCCCAGCATTTT
16 | . | . | TRBJ2-1 | TRBV12-3/TRBV12-4 | CASSFGGTLHYNEQFF | TGTGCCAGCAGTTTCGGGGGAACCCTTCATTACAATGAGCAGTTCTTC
15 | few | . | TRBJ2-5 | TRBV30 | CAWTRTGMVQETQYF | TGTGCCTGGACCCGAACAGGGATGGTCCAAGAGACCCAGTACTTC